Following are 2 T cell receptor beta chains from one sample sequenced in a study of control samples from healthy donors and cancer patients. The protocol was immunoSEQ multiplex PCR, while the TCRdb copy is restricted to in-frame clones and leaves out a portion. In the table there are some 21,000 clones, around 85% of which are singletons. The source material was PBMCs. Source of these receptors: a man in his 60s with head and neck cancer.

This chain connects TRBV30 to TRBJ1-5; D is perhaps TRBD1 (5 bases). From germline, CDR1 is GTSNPN and CDR2 SVGIG (reference sequence). The CDR3 spans 13 residues. V lost 1 base and J lost 6, with 10 bases in between. The CDR3: CAWSDRSGQPQHF. The DNA of the CDR3 is TGTGCCTGGAGTGACAGGTCGGGTCAGCCCCAGCATTTT.

The chain is built from TRBV5-4 and TRBJ2-7, with a tentative D call TRBD2 (5 bases). The germline V gene has CDR1 SGHNT and CDR2 YYREEE (reference sequence). V was pared by 0 bases and J by 5 bases, with 6 bases between. This CDR3 is built from 12 residues. The CDR3 DNA follows: TGTGCCAGCAGCTTGGGACTAAACGAGCAGTACTTC. Protein: CASSLGLNEQYF.